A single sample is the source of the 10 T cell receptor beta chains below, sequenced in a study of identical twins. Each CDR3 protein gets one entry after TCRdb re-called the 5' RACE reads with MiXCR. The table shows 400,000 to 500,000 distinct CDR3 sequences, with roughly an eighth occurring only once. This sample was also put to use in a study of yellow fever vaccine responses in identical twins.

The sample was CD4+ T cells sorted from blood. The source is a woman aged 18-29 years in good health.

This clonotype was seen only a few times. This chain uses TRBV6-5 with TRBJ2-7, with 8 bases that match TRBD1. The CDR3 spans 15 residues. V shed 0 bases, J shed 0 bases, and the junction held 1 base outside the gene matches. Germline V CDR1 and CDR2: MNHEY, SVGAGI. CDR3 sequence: CASSYSGQASYEQYF. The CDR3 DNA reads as TGTGCCAGCAGTTACTCGGGACAGGCCTCCTACGAGCAGTACTTC.

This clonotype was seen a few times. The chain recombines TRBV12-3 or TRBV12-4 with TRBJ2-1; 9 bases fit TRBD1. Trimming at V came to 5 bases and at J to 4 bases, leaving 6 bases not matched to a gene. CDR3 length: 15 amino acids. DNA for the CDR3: TGTGCCAGCAGTCGCACAGGGGGCCGTTACAATGAGCAGTTCTTC. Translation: CASSRTGGRYNEQFF.

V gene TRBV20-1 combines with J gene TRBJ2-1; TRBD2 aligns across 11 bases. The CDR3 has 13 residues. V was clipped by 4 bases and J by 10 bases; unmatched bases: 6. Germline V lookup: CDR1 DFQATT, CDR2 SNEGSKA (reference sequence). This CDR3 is CSAIAGGPREQFF. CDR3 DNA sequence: TGCAGTGCTATAGCGGGAGGGCCGAGGGAGCAGTTCTTC.

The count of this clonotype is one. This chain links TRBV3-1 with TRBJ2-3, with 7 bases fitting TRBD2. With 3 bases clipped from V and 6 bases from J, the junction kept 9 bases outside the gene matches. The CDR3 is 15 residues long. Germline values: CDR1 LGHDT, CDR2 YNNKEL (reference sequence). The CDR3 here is CASSHGSSGKDTQYF. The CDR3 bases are TGTGCCAGCAGCCATGGCTCTAGCGGCAAGGATACGCAGTATTTT.

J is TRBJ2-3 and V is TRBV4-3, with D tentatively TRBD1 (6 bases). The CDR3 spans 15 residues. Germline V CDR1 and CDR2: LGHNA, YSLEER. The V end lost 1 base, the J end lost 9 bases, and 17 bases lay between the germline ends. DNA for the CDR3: TGCGCCAGCAGCCAAGTCCCCCCAGGGGTCGACACGCAGTATTTT. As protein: CASSQVPPGVDTQYF.

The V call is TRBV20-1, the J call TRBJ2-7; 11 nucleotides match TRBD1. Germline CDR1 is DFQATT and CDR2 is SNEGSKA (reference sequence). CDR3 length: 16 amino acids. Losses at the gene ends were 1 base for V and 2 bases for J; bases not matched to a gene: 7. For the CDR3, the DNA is TGCAGTGCTAGAGGGGGGCCGGGACAGGGGGCCTACGAGCAGTACTTC. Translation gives CSARGGPGQGAYEQYF.

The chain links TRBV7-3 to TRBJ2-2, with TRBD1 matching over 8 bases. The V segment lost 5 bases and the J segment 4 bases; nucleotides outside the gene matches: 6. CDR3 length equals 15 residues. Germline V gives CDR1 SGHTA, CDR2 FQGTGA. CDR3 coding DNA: TGTGCCAGCAGCCCAACGGGACAGGTCACCGGGGAGCTGTTTTTT. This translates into CASSPTGQVTGELFF.

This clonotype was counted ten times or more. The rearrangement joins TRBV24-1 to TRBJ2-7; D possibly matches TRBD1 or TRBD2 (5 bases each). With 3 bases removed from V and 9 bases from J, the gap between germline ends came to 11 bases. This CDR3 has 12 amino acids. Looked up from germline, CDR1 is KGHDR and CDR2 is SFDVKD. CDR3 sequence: CATSDPGRGQYF. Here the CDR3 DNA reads TGTGCCACCAGTGATCCGGGACGGGGGCAGTACTTC.

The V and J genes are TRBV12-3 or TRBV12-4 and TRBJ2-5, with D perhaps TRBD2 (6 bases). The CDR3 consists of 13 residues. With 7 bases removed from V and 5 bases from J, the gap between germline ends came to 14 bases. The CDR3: CASTSGLWETQYF. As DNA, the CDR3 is TGTGCCAGCACCTCGGGACTGTGGGAGACCCAGTACTTC.

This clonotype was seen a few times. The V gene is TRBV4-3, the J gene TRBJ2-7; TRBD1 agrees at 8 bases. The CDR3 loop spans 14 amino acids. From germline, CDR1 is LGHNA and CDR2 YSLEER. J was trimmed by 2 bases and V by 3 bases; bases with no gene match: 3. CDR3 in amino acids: CASSHRTGPYEQYF. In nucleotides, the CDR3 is TGCGCCAGCAGCCATCGGACAGGGCCCTACGAGCAGTACTTC.